This TCR beta chain was sequenced during a study of T cell repertoires in cytomegalovirus infection. Study-level background: Public TCR beta signatures were indicative of both CMV infection and a matching HLA type. Study-wide results and caveats: Cumulative frequency of public TCR beta families picked out carriers of CMV plus the relevant HLA.

TCRdb used MiXCR to reprocess the reads, holding one entry per CDR3 protein. The sample lists hundreds of thousands of distinct CDR3 sequences; around 32% were seen once. CDR1 is LGHNA, CDR2 YNFKEQ, per germline. Trimming removed 4 bases from V and 3 bases from J, with 19 bases in between. CDR3 length: 16 amino acids. This clonotype is a singleton in its sample. Its target is not known. The gene calls are TRBV4-2 and TRBJ2-7; D is possibly TRBD1 (6 bases). This receptor was identified in a human donor in good health (CMV status not recorded). Some clones in this sample may be carry-over from other donors' samples. This material consisted of cultured PBMCs, taken from culture after CMV antigen stimulation. The CDR3 DNA reads as TGTGCCAGCAGCCCCTTGACGGGCCAGGGGAGCTACGAGCAGTACTTC. Encoded protein: CASSPLTGQGSYEQYF.